A single sample gave rise to the 9 T cell receptor beta chains below, sequenced in a study of T cell responses to AZD1222 COVID-19 vaccine. The table came from immunoSEQ multiplex PCR; TCRdb's copy has only in-frame clones and leaves some out. The sample includes fewer than 110,000 clones, around 91% of them seen just once. Sequenced material: peripheral blood, taken on day 0 of AZD1222 vaccination. The receptors originated from an adult in good health.

The chain uses TRBV19 and TRBJ2-1; the D call may be TRBD1 or TRBD2 (5 bases each). The V and J ends lost 3 bases and 4 bases respectively, with 7 bases between them. This CDR3 has 13 amino acids. CDR1 LNHDA and CDR2 SQIVND come from the germline V gene (reference sequence). CDR3 sequence reads: CASSIGAYNEQFF. The DNA for the CDR3 is TGTGCCAGTAGTATCGGGGCTTACAATGAGCAGTTCTTC.

The genes are TRBV30 and TRBJ2-4, with D possibly matching TRBD2 (7 bases). The CDR3 is made up of 13 amino acids. V lost 0 bases to trimming and J lost 9 bases, with 12 bases between them. CDR1 and CDR2 (germline): GTSNPN, SVGIG (reference sequence). The CDR3 protein is CAWSVQGGGIQYF. The CDR3 region has the DNA TGTGCCTGGAGTGTACAAGGGGGGGGCATTCAGTACTTC.

This clone was counted at least ten times. The rearrangement joins TRBV6-5 to TRBJ1-2; perhaps TRBD1 as D (6 bases). This CDR3 has 15 residues. Trimming left V 8 bases short and J 6 bases short, with 22 bases between. Germline CDR1 MNHEY, CDR2 SVGAGI. In DNA, the CDR3 is TGTGCCAGCGACGACGGGGCAGGGGAGTCGGATGGCTACACCTTC. This gives the protein CASDDGAGESDGYTF.

The genes are TRBV27 and TRBJ1-2; D is uncertain. In germline, CDR1 is MNHEY, CDR2 SMNVEV (reference sequence). The CDR3 has 14 residues. The germline V and J ends were trimmed by 5 bases and 6 bases, with 16 bases remaining between them. CDR3 sequence: CASSPGQSPHGYTF. The CDR3 DNA follows: TGTGCCAGCAGTCCCGGGCAGTCCCCTCATGGCTACACCTTC.

This clone was seen only a few times. The V gene is TRBV2, the J gene TRBJ2-5; 15 positions match TRBD2. The CDR3 is 15 residues long. With 7 bases clipped from V and 1 base from J, the junction kept 1 base outside the gene matches. The V gene's germline CDR1 is SNHLY and CDR2 FYNNEI. As DNA, the CDR3 is TGTGCCAGCAAGGGACTAGCGGGAGGCCAAGAGACCCAGTACTTC. It encodes CASKGLAGGQETQYF.

The chain joins TRBV7-9 to TRBJ2-3, with D unclear. The ends were cut back, 5 bases at V and 6 bases at J, with 9 bases in the middle. The CDR3 is 12 residues long. Germline CDR1 SEHNR, CDR2 FQNEAQ (reference sequence). CDR3 in amino acids: CASSPTGDTQYF. The DNA for the CDR3 is TGTGCCAGCAGCCCGACTGGGGATACGCAGTATTTT.

V and J are TRBV11-2 and TRBJ1-6; D remains ambiguous. This CDR3 comprises 14 residues. V was clipped by 3 bases and J by 7 bases, with 10 bases between them. Germline V gene data show CDR1 as SGHAT and CDR2 as FQNNGV. This chain's CDR3 is CASSFEPQNSPLHF. The CDR3 DNA follows: TGTGCCAGCAGCTTCGAACCCCAGAATTCACCCCTCCACTTT.

This clone was counted only a few times. The V gene is TRBV6-4, the J gene TRBJ2-1, with D possibly being TRBD1 (5 bases). The CDR3 totals 14 residues. V gave up 0 bases and J gave up 5 bases, with 8 bases separating them. CDR1 and CDR2 from the germline V gene are MRHNA and SNTAGT. The CDR3, as DNA: TGTGCCAGCAGTGACTCTGCAGGGCACAATGAGCAGTTCTTC. This encodes CASSDSAGHNEQFF.

This sequence joins TRBV19 and TRBJ2-7; maybe TRBD1 (6 bases). Germline V gene sequence: CDR1 LNHDA, CDR2 SQIVND (reference sequence). Between the trimmed V and J ends, which lost 8 bases and 1 base, there was a span of 18 bases. The CDR3 loop spans 15 amino acids. This CDR3 is CASLSLYRVSYEQYF. The CDR3 DNA follows: TGTGCCAGTCTCTCCCTCTACAGGGTTTCCTACGAGCAGTACTTC. Looking up the rest from reference TRBV19 and TRBJ2-7 gives the full variable domain: DGGITQSPKYLFRKEGQNVTLSCEQNLNHDAMYWYRQDPGQGLRLIYYSQIVNDFQKGDIAEGYSVSREKKESFPLTVTSAQKNPTAFYLCASLSLYRVSYEQYFGPGTRLTVT.